This TCR beta chain is drawn from a study of T cell changes during pregnancy in multiple sclerosis. Some clones are missing from TCRdb's copy, which holds only in-frame ones; the method was immunoSEQ multiplex PCR. The repertoire consists of 45,000 to 50,000 clones, with about 90% occurring once and the leading ten covering 0.37%. The TCR was taken from a female donor in good health, enrolled as a control in a pregnancy study. This sample comprised CD4+ T cells from peripheral blood mononuclear cells, obtained in the second trimester of pregnancy.

CDR3 protein: CASSLWTGGTTEAFF. For the CDR3, the DNA is TGTGCCAGCAGCTTATGGACAGGGGGTACCACTGAAGCTTTCTTT. This chain links TRBV7-2 with TRBJ1-1; TRBD1 agrees at 10 bases. The V gene end was trimmed by 2 bases and the J gene end by 4 bases; junction bases not matched to a gene: 4. Per the germline V gene, CDR1 is SGHTA and CDR2 is FQGNSA. The CDR3 length is 15 residues.